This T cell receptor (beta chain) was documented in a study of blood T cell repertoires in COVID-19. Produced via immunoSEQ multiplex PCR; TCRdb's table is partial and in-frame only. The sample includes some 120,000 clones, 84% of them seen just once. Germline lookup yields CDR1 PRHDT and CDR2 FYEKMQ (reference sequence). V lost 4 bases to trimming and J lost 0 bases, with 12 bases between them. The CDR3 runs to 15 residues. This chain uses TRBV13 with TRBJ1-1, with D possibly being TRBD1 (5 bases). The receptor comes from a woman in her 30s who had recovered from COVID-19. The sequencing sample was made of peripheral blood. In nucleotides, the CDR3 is TGTGCCAGCAGCTCTAAATCGACAGTGAACACTGAAGCTTTCTTT. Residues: CASSSKSTVNTEAFF. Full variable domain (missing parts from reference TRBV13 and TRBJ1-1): AAGVIQSPRHLIKEKRETATLKCYPIPRHDTVYWYQQGPGQDPQFLISFYEKMQSDKGSIPDRFSAQQFSDYHSELNMSSLELGDSALYFCASSSKSTVNTEAFFGQGTRLTVV.